These 26 T cell receptor beta chains originate from one sample sequenced in a study of post-analysis software for immune sequencing data. Study-wide findings and caveats: The study found TRBV5-6, TRBV5-1 and TRBV20-1 among roughly 5 TRBV segments more frequent in patients than controls.

Carried by the TCR beta cDNA libraries were unique molecular identifiers. TCRdb analysed the PCR reads with MiXCR anew, one entry per CDR3 protein. The data show more than 500,000 distinct CDR3 sequences, 30% to 40% seen once. These receptors' antigens are unknown. Sequenced material: blood. The receptors come from a girl aged 2-17 years with multiple sclerosis.

V usage is TRBV12-3 or TRBV12-4 and J usage is TRBJ1-6; D possibly corresponds to TRBD1 (6 bases). The CDR3 runs to 16 residues. Trimming took 4 bases from V and 9 from J, leaving 19 bases between them. Here the CDR3 DNA reads TGTGCCAGCAGTTCATCCCTACAGGGATTAGTTTCACCCCTCCACTTT. This codes for CASSSSLQGLVSPLHF.

This clonotype has more than one count but fewer than ten. The rearrangement joins TRBV2 to TRBJ2-7; 7 bases match TRBD1. The V gene's germline CDR1 is SNHLY and CDR2 FYNNEI. Trimming removed 2 bases from V and 1 base from J; junction bases left unmatched: 11. CDR3 length equals 17 residues. The CDR3 DNA reads as TGTGCCAGCAGTGAAAGATTGGGTCAGGGGGTTTCCTACGAGCAGTACTTC. Residues: CASSERLGQGVSYEQYF.

The table lists this clonotype with many counts. The V gene is TRBV29-1, the J gene TRBJ2-5; D remains unclear. Germline assignment: CDR1 SQVTM and CDR2 ANQGSEA. The CDR3 consists of 13 residues. V lost 0 bases and J 5 bases, leaving 10 bases between the germline ends. The CDR3 coding sequence is TGCAGCGTTGAAGATAGTGTGGGGGAGACCCAGTACTTC. This gives the protein CSVEDSVGETQYF.

The chain links TRBV20-1 to TRBJ2-1, with 9 bases lining up with TRBD2. The V and J ends lost 4 bases and 0 bases, in that order; junction bases with no gene match: 4. The CDR3 totals 15 residues. Germline CDR1 DFQATT, CDR2 SNEGSKA (reference sequence). The CDR3 DNA reads as TGCAGTGCTATTCTAGCGGGGCGCTCCTACAATGAGCAGTTCTTC. It codes for CSAILAGRSYNEQFF.

This clonotype was recorded a few times. The gene calls are TRBV5-1 and TRBJ2-7; 10 nucleotides agree with TRBD1. CDR1 is SGHRS and CDR2 is YFSETQ in the germline V gene. V was clipped by 2 bases and J by 1 base; unmatched bases: 6. The CDR3 is made up of 16 amino acids. CDR3 loop: CASSLGDRGLSYEQYF. The CDR3 DNA reads TGCGCCAGCAGCTTAGGGGACAGGGGACTATCCTACGAGCAGTACTTC.

The chain links TRBV20-1 to TRBJ2-7; D is unclear. CDR3 size: 15 residues. Germline V CDR1 and CDR2: DFQATT, SNEGSKA (reference sequence). V lost 2 bases, J lost 0 bases, and 14 bases lay in between. CDR3 sequence reads: CSARPMLRSSYEQYF. DNA for the CDR3: TGCAGTGCTAGACCCATGCTGAGGAGCTCCTACGAGCAGTACTTC.

This clonotype was picked up a small number of times. The chain employs TRBV20-1 and TRBJ2-3; 7 bases match TRBD1. V trimming: 4 bases; J trimming: 6 bases; junction bases outside the gene matches: 4. Looked up from germline, CDR1 is DFQATT and CDR2 is SNEGSKA (reference sequence). This CDR3 comprises 12 residues. CDR3 sequence reads: CSAITGADTQYF. The CDR3 DNA reads TGCAGTGCTATTACAGGGGCGGATACGCAGTATTTT.

The chain is built from TRBV5-1 and TRBJ1-1; no reliable D call. This CDR3 spans 14 amino acids. In germline, CDR1 is SGHRS, CDR2 YFSETQ. V lost 10 bases, J lost 1 base, and 17 bases lay in between. CDR3 residues: CACGEVVGNTEAFF. Written as DNA, the CDR3 is TGCGCCTGCGGGGAGGTCGTCGGGAACACTGAAGCTTTCTTT.

This clonotype has only a few counts. The gene calls are TRBV20-1 and TRBJ2-1; 9 bases line up with TRBD2. In germline, CDR1 is DFQATT, CDR2 SNEGSKA (reference sequence). Losses at the gene ends were 8 bases for V and 4 bases for J; bases not matched to a gene: 12. The CDR3 contains 15 residues. Here the CDR3 reads CSPLVRGLAYNEQFF. CDR3 DNA sequence: TGCAGTCCCCTGGTACGCGGACTAGCGTACAATGAGCAGTTCTTC.

The genes are TRBV7-9 and TRBJ1-5, with D perhaps TRBD1 (6 bases). The ends were cut back, 5 bases at V and 5 bases at J, with 22 bases in the middle. Per the germline V gene, CDR1 is SEHNR and CDR2 is FQNEAQ (reference sequence). The CDR3 sequence is 17 residues long. CDR3 loop: CASSLGRTDSPDQPQHF. DNA of the CDR3: TGTGCCAGCAGCCTTGGGAGGACGGACAGTCCCGATCAGCCCCAGCATTTT.

This chain links TRBV20-1 with TRBJ2-2; no reliable D call. Germline lookup yields CDR1 DFQATT and CDR2 SNEGSKA (reference sequence). This CDR3 has 12 residues. V lost 0 bases, J lost 7 bases, and 6 bases lay in between. The CDR3 is CSARDWDGELFF. CDR3 DNA sequence: TGCAGTGCTAGAGATTGGGACGGGGAGCTGTTTTTT.

The chain is built from TRBV5-1 and TRBJ2-5; weak D call: TRBD1 (6 bases). V was shortened by 6 bases and J by 4 bases, with 13 bases between the two germline ends. Germline lookup yields CDR1 SGHRS and CDR2 YFSETQ. CDR3 length equals 13 residues. DNA for the CDR3: TGCGCCAGCAACAGGGTTCCCCCAGAGACCCAGTACTTC. Encoded protein: CASNRVPPETQYF.

DNA of the CDR3: TGTGCCAGCAGCGTAATCCCTGTCCTGGCGAGGGGCAATGAGCAGTTCTTC. Translation gives CASSVIPVLARGNEQFF. The V call is TRBV11-2, the J call TRBJ2-1, with D perhaps matching TRBD1 or TRBD2 (5 bases each). This CDR3 has 17 amino acids. Trimming removed 5 bases from V and 6 bases from J, with 23 bases in between. Germline assignment: CDR1 SGHAT and CDR2 FQNNGV.

This clonotype was seen a few times. The chain employs TRBV24-1 and TRBJ1-5, with D hard to call. V dropped 3 bases and J dropped 3 bases, with 14 bases sitting between them. The CDR3 loop spans 16 amino acids. CDR1 KGHDR and CDR2 SFDVKD come from the germline V gene. Written as DNA, the CDR3 is TGTGCCACCAGTGATCCGGAACAAGGGTACAATCAGCCCCAGCATTTT. It yields the protein CATSDPEQGYNQPQHF.

Only a few counts were recorded for this clonotype. The rearrangement uses TRBV12-3 or TRBV12-4 and TRBJ2-1, with TRBD1 matching 7 bases. Losses at the gene ends were 3 bases for V and 2 bases for J; bases not matched to a gene: 13. The CDR3 spans 18 residues. In DNA, the CDR3 is TGTGCCAGCAGTTTCGACAGGGAGATTAGCCTTACCTACAATGAGCAGTTCTTC. This codes for CASSFDREISLTYNEQFF.

This clonotype has just a few counts. The V call is TRBV5-6, the J call TRBJ2-4; perhaps TRBD1 as D (5 bases). V lost 3 bases and J 5 bases, leaving 21 bases between the germline ends. Germline lookup yields CDR1 SGHDT and CDR2 YYEEEE. This CDR3 contains 17 residues. This CDR3 is CASSSTAGMGNENIQYF. For the CDR3, the DNA is TGTGCCAGCAGCTCCACCGCAGGGATGGGGAACGAAAACATTCAGTACTTC.

This clonotype was seen repeatedly, ten times or more. V gene TRBV20-1 combines with J gene TRBJ1-2; TRBD1 matches 11 bases. The CDR3 extends over 13 amino acids. The germline CDR1 and CDR2 sequences are DFQATT and SNEGSKA (reference sequence). Unmatched junction bases numbered 6, after V lost 4 bases and J lost 8 bases. The CDR3 DNA is TGCAGTGCTAACGGACAGGGGGCCTTGGGCTACACCTTC. Its protein product is CSANGQGALGYTF.

The chain joins TRBV5-6 to TRBJ2-2; 9 bases align to TRBD1. J was trimmed by 7 bases and V by 4 bases; bases with no gene match: 5. This CDR3 has 14 residues. Germline V CDR1 and CDR2: SGHDT, YYEEEE. The CDR3 here is CASSPTGGFGELFF. The CDR3 coding sequence is TGTGCCAGCAGCCCTACAGGGGGCTTCGGGGAGCTGTTTTTT.

The chain couples TRBV5-1 to TRBJ2-3; D uncertain. The V gene's germline CDR1 is SGHRS and CDR2 YFSETQ. The CDR3 runs 14 residues. Trimming pared 1 base from V and 0 bases from J, leaving 6 bases between. CDR3 DNA sequence: TGCGCCAGCAGCTTGTGGCAGAGCACAGATACGCAGTATTTT. Translation: CASSLWQSTDTQYF.

This clonotype was seen a handful of times. V is TRBV7-8 and J is TRBJ1-2, with unresolved D. Germline values: CDR1 SGHVS, CDR2 FQNEAQ. Trimming left V 3 bases short and J 0 bases short, with 8 bases between. CDR3 length: 14 residues. CDR3 sequence (DNA): TGTGCCAGCAGCTTCCGAGAGACTAACTATGGCTACACCTTC. This codes for CASSFRETNYGYTF.

This clonotype came up a few times. V is TRBV5-1 and J is TRBJ2-5; possibly TRBD2 for D (6 bases). The CDR3 sequence is 15 residues long. CDR1 and CDR2 (germline): SGHRS, YFSETQ. V gave up 0 bases and J gave up 0 bases, with 9 bases separating them. The CDR3 protein is CASSLGTNYQETQYF. DNA for the CDR3: TGCGCCAGCAGCTTGGGGACTAACTACCAAGAGACCCAGTACTTC.

The table lists this clonotype with a count of one. This sequence joins TRBV5-1 and TRBJ2-7; TRBD1 matches at 9 bases. After removal of 0 bases from V and 1 base from J, the junction contained 5 bases not matched to a gene. Germline V lookup: CDR1 SGHRS, CDR2 YFSETQ. The CDR3 covers 16 residues. CDR3 DNA sequence: TGCGCCAGCAGCTTGGCTTGGACAGGGGTATCCTACGAGCAGTACTTC. Translation: CASSLAWTGVSYEQYF.

This clonotype was recorded a few times. The CDR3 loop is CASRQGTGQTYEQYF. The CDR3, as DNA: TGCGCCAGCAGGCAGGGGACAGGCCAAACCTACGAGCAGTACTTC. The chain carries TRBV5-1 and TRBJ2-7; 8 bases align to TRBD1. This CDR3 has 15 amino acids. Per germline, CDR1 SGHRS and CDR2 YFSETQ. V lost 5 bases, J lost 2 bases, and 9 bases stayed unmatched.

This clonotype was detected a few times. The chain uses TRBV7-2 and TRBJ2-5, with D perhaps TRBD1 (5 bases). Germline CDR1 is SGHTA and CDR2 is FQGNSA. V lost 5 bases, J lost 4 bases, and 17 bases lay in between. The CDR3 runs 15 residues. The CDR3 protein is CASSLLLLTGETQYF. The CDR3 DNA reads as TGTGCCAGCAGCCTCCTACTTCTTACAGGAGAGACCCAGTACTTC. Full variable domain (missing parts from reference TRBV7-2 and TRBJ2-5): GAGVSQSPSNKVTEKGKDVELRCDPISGHTALYWYRQSLGQGLEFLIYFQGNSAPDKSGLPSDRFSAERTGGSVSTLTIQRTQQEDSAVYLCASSLLLLTGETQYFGPGTRLLVL.

In this sample, this clonotype turned up a few times. The genes are TRBV6-6 and TRBJ1-6; no clear D gene. Germline CDR1 MNHNY, CDR2 SVGAGI (reference sequence). The CDR3 has 14 residues. V was shortened by 5 bases and J by 9 bases, with 14 bases between the two germline ends. DNA for the CDR3: TGTGCCAGCAGTACCTTGGAAAAAGCTTCACCCCTCCACTTT. It specifies CASSTLEKASPLHF.

The chain combines TRBV3-1 with TRBJ1-2; 9 nucleotides line up with TRBD1. Germline CDR1 and CDR2: LGHDT and YNNKEL (reference sequence). The CDR3 has 14 residues. Unmatched junction bases numbered 8, after V lost 4 bases and J lost 8 bases. CDR3 amino acids: CASSRATGGNGYTF. The CDR3 DNA follows: TGTGCCAGCAGCCGCGCAACAGGGGGCAACGGCTACACCTTC.